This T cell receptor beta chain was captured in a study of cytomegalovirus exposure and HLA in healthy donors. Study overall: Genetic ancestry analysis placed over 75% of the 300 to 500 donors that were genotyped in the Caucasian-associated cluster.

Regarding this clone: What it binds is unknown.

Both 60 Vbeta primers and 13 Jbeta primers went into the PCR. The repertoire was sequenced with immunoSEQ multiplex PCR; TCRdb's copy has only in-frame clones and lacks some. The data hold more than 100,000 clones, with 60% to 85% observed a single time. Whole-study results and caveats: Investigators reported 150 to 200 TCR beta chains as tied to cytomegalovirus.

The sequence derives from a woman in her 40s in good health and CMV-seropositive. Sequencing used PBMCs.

The CDR3 nucleotides are TGTGCCAGCAGCGTAGGCGACAGGGGCGACGAGCAGTACTTC. Its protein is CASSVGDRGDEQYF. The chain couples TRBV9 to TRBJ2-7; the match to TRBD1 covers 8 bases. The CDR3 extends over 14 amino acids. The germline gives CDR1 SGDLS, CDR2 YYNGEE. Losses at the gene ends were 0 bases for V and 5 bases for J; bases not matched to a gene: 4. The variable domain in full, completed from reference TRBV9 and TRBJ2-7, reads DSGVTQTPKHLITATGQRVTLRCSPRSGDLSVYWYQQSLDQGLQFLIQYYNGEERAKGNILERFSAQQFPDLHSELNLSSLELGDSALYFCASSVGDRGDEQYFGPGTRLTVT.